The 21 T cell receptor beta chains in this list originate from one sample, sequenced in a study of cytomegalovirus exposure and HLA in healthy donors. PCR employed 60 Vbeta and 13 Jbeta primers. Sequenced by immunoSEQ multiplex PCR; TCRdb stores in-frame clones only, minus some. This sample yields about 120,000 clones, of which about two thirds are seen a single time; about 7.9% belongs to the top ten. Sequencing was performed on PBMCs. The source of these receptors is a woman aged 35 to 49 in good health and CMV-seropositive.

The chain employs TRBV5-6 and TRBJ1-2; 7 bases map to TRBD1. The ends lost 0 bases at V and 9 bases at J; junction bases unmatched: 5. The CDR3 runs to 13 residues. Germline CDR1 and CDR2: SGHDT and YYEEEE. In nucleotides, the CDR3 is TGTGCCAGCAGCTTGGACAGGGGATGGAGCTACACCTTC. Translation: CASSLDRGWSYTF.

The chain links TRBV6-5 to TRBJ1-5, with D unresolved. This CDR3 spans 15 amino acids. Germline values: CDR1 MNHEY, CDR2 SVGAGI. The ends were cut back, 2 bases at V and 2 bases at J, with 10 bases in the middle. The CDR3 coding sequence is TGTGCCAGCAGTTACGCAAGTGAGGGCAATCAGCCCCAGCATTTT. Encoded protein: CASSYASEGNQPQHF.

The V gene is TRBV2, the J gene TRBJ1-6; possible D gene TRBD1, 5 bases. The CDR3 sequence is 15 residues long. Trimming took off 4 bases at V and 8 bases at J, with 15 bases between the two ends. Germline V gene data show CDR1 as SNHLY and CDR2 as FYNNEI. The CDR3 DNA reads TGTGCCAGCAGTGGAATAAGGGGAGGGGATTCACCCCTCCACTTT. It specifies CASSGIRGGDSPLHF.

The gene calls are TRBV29-1 and TRBJ1-2; no clear D. Trimming took 4 bases from V and 2 from J, leaving 11 bases between them. The germline gives CDR1 SQVTM, CDR2 ANQGSEA. CDR3 length: 13 residues. CDR3 sequence: CSVALEGNYGYTF. CDR3 nucleotides: TGCAGCGTTGCCTTGGAGGGAAACTATGGCTACACCTTC.

The CDR3 DNA reads as TGTGCCAGCAGCGCCTATATGAACACTGAAGCTTTCTTT. It codes for CASSAYMNTEAFF. The chain uses TRBV9 and TRBJ1-1, with D unresolved. The CDR3 length is 13 residues. CDR1 is SGDLS and CDR2 is YYNGEE in the germline V gene. V lost 3 bases and J lost 0, with 6 bases in between. The whole variable domain, filled in from reference TRBV9 and TRBJ1-1, reads DSGVTQTPKHLITATGQRVTLRCSPRSGDLSVYWYQQSLDQGLQFLIQYYNGEERAKGNILERFSAQQFPDLHSELNLSSLELGDSALYFCASSAYMNTEAFFGQGTRLTVV.

The chain joins TRBV18 to TRBJ1-3; no reliable D call. Germline-derived CDR1 and CDR2 are KGHSH and LQKENI. The V end was cut by 4 bases, the J end by 8 bases, with 12 bases between. The length of the CDR3 is 13 residues. CDR3 DNA: TGTGCCAGCTCACTCACAGATTTGGACACCATATATTTT. Translation: CASSLTDLDTIYF.

V usage is TRBV25-1 and J usage is TRBJ2-7; 8 bases line up with TRBD2. Germline CDR1 MGHDK, CDR2 SYGVNS. This CDR3 region has 18 residues. Germline trimming cut 1 base from V and 4 bases from J; bases unmatched to any gene: 15. The CDR3 sequence is CASSESGGIAGKGYEQYF. In DNA form, the CDR3 reads TGTGCCAGCAGTGAATCGGGGGGGATAGCGGGGAAAGGGTACGAGCAGTACTTC.

The V gene is TRBV5-6, the J gene TRBJ2-5; 8 nucleotides line up with TRBD1. With V trimmed by 0 bases and J by 5 bases, 3 bases remained unmatched. CDR1 is SGHDT, CDR2 YYEEEE, per germline. The CDR3 contains 14 residues. In DNA, the CDR3 is TGTGCCAGCAGCTTGGGCTACAGGGGGGAGACCCAGTACTTC. Protein sequence: CASSLGYRGETQYF.

The J gene is TRBJ2-1, the V gene TRBV5-4; 7 nucleotides match TRBD1. Germline CDR1 and CDR2: SGHNT and YYREEE (reference sequence). This CDR3 spans 18 amino acids. J gave up 5 bases and V 3 bases, and 17 bases lay outside the gene matches. CDR3 in amino acids: CASSSGQLLRVEDNEQFF. The CDR3 DNA follows: TGTGCCAGCAGCTCGGGACAGCTACTAAGGGTAGAGGACAATGAGCAGTTCTTC.

This rearrangement joins TRBV9 to TRBJ2-1; 9 positions match TRBD2. The CDR3 is made up of 16 amino acids. V lost 4 bases, J lost 4 bases, and 9 bases stayed unmatched. Germline V gene lookup returns CDR1 SGDLS and CDR2 YYNGEE. In nucleotides, the CDR3 is TGTGCCAGCAGCTCAGGGGCGGGGGGGCCATACAATGAGCAGTTCTTC. This codes for CASSSGAGGPYNEQFF.

The rearrangement uses TRBV5-6 and TRBJ2-4; D possibly corresponds to TRBD1 (6 bases). The germline CDR1 and CDR2 sequences are SGHDT and YYEEEE. Trimming pared 3 bases from V and 6 bases from J, leaving 10 bases between. This CDR3 contains 13 residues. The CDR3 spells CASSSQGGNIQYF. The CDR3, as DNA: TGTGCCAGCAGCTCACAGGGTGGAAACATTCAGTACTTC.

The chain combines TRBV6-1 with TRBJ2-5, with a possible D match to TRBD1 (6 bases). V gave up 7 bases and J gave up 3 bases, with 15 bases separating them. This CDR3 is 14 amino acids long. Per germline, CDR1 MNHNS and CDR2 SASEGT. The CDR3: CASKFTGTEETQYF. DNA of the CDR3: TGTGCCAGCAAATTTACAGGGACCGAAGAGACCCAGTACTTC.

The chain joins TRBV7-9 to TRBJ2-5; D is perhaps TRBD1 (6 bases). Trimming stripped 4 bases from V and 5 bases from J, with 14 bases between. The germline gives CDR1 SEHNR, CDR2 FQNEAQ (reference sequence). This CDR3 has 14 residues. The DNA of the CDR3 is TGTGCCAGCAGCTCCGGGACAACGTGGGAGACCCAGTACTTC. Translation: CASSSGTTWETQYF.

Of note for this clone: Other DNA sequences in the sample encode the same CDR3. V and J are TRBV7-2 and TRBJ2-5; D remains unclear. CDR1 is SGHTA, CDR2 FQGNSA, per germline. V dropped 1 base and J dropped 5 bases, with 8 bases sitting between them. The length of the CDR3 is 13 residues. CDR3 in amino acids: CASSLGPGETQYF. The CDR3 DNA sequence: TGTGCCAGCAGCTTAGGACCGGGTGAGACCCAGTACTTC.

The chain is built from TRBV19 and TRBJ1-2; no clear D. V lost 3 bases and J 4 bases, leaving 9 bases between the germline ends. Germline assignment: CDR1 LNHDA and CDR2 SQIVND (reference sequence). This CDR3 contains 13 residues. The CDR3 bases are TGTGCCAGTAGTATGGAACAGTTCTATGGCTACACCTTC. Amino acids: CASSMEQFYGYTF.

This sequence joins TRBV11-2 and TRBJ2-5; D gene uncertain. This CDR3 has 16 residues. The V gene lost 5 bases and the J gene lost 0 bases, with 16 bases spanning the gap. The germline V gene encodes CDR1 SGHAT and CDR2 FQNNGV. In DNA, the CDR3 is TGTGCCAGCAGCGACATTCCCGACAAGTACCAAGAGACCCAGTACTTC. Its translation is CASSDIPDKYQETQYF.

The chain recombines TRBV7-6 with TRBJ2-5; tentatively, D is TRBD1 (5 bases). Trimming pared 3 bases from V and 1 base from J, leaving 9 bases between. Germline values: CDR1 SGHVS, CDR2 FNYEAQ. The CDR3 spans 14 residues. The DNA of the CDR3 is TGTGCCAGCAGCTTCGCAGACAGCCAAGAGACCCAGTACTTC. This translates into CASSFADSQETQYF.

The table lists this clone with a count of one. The CDR3 coding sequence is TGTGCCAGCAGCCAGGGACAGGGAATTGCTTTCTTT. Amino acids: CASSQGQGIAFF. The chain couples TRBV5-4 to TRBJ1-1; 9 positions match TRBD1. The germline gives CDR1 SGHNT, CDR2 YYREEE (reference sequence). The V and J ends lost 4 bases and 11 bases, in that order; junction bases with no gene match: 6. The CDR3 extends over 12 amino acids. Full variable domain (outside the CDR3, taken from reference TRBV5-4 and TRBJ1-1): ETGVTQSPTHLIKTRGQQVTLRCSSQSGHNTVSWYQQALGQGPQFIFQYYREEENGRGNFPPRFSGLQFPNYSSELNVNALELDDSALYLCASSQGQGIAFFGQGTRLTVV.

This clone occurred once. The chain links TRBV7-2 to TRBJ1-2, with D possibly TRBD1 on 5 matching bases. V lost 1 base and J lost 4, with 10 bases in between. CDR3 length equals 14 residues. Germline values: CDR1 SGHTA, CDR2 FQGNSA. The CDR3 spells CASSLGTMCYGYTF. As DNA, the CDR3 is TGTGCCAGCAGCTTAGGGACAATGTGCTATGGCTACACCTTC.

The chain employs TRBV7-9 and TRBJ2-7; D gene ambiguous. The V and J ends lost 4 bases and 2 bases respectively, with 15 bases between them. The CDR3 spans 15 residues. Germline V lookup: CDR1 SEHNR, CDR2 FQNEAQ (reference sequence). CDR3 sequence: CASSSSDKAPYEQYF. In DNA, the CDR3 is TGTGCCAGCAGCTCCTCAGACAAAGCACCCTACGAGCAGTACTTC.

CDR3 in amino acids: CASSEDSSYEQYF. The CDR3 coding sequence is TGTGCCAGCAGTGAAGACAGTTCCTACGAGCAGTACTTC. The chain recombines TRBV2 with TRBJ2-7, with no clear D. From germline, CDR1 is SNHLY and CDR2 FYNNEI. CDR3 size: 13 residues. Trimming cost V 1 base and J 1 base, with 5 bases left between them.